Listed below are T cell receptor beta chains from one sample, sequenced in a study of T cell responses to AZD1222 COVID-19 vaccine. The table came from immunoSEQ multiplex PCR; TCRdb's copy has only in-frame clones and leaves some out. The sample shows around 88,000 clones, 88% of them seen only once. The sample was peripheral blood, taken on day 0 of AZD1222 vaccination. The receptors were sampled from an adult in good health. The CDR3 runs from the conserved cysteine through the conserved F or W. Each record gives: D gene, J gene, V gene, clone size, CDR3 DNA, CDR3 protein. D genes are given only for firm matches. Not all rows give a size; the values are once, few, many and, for expanded clones, a class.

d_call: .; j_call: TRBJ2-7; v_call: TRBV6-6; clone_size: .; cdr3_nt: TGTGCCAGCAGGGGTTGGTCGGACGAGCAGTACTTC; cdr3_aa: CASRGWSDEQYF
d_call: TRBD1; j_call: TRBJ1-1; v_call: TRBV5-5; clone_size: once; cdr3_nt: TGTGCCAGCAGCTTTAACAGGGGGAACACTGAAGCTTTCTTT; cdr3_aa: CASSFNRGNTEAFF
d_call: TRBD1; j_call: TRBJ2-5; v_call: TRBV12-5; clone_size: .; cdr3_nt: TGTGCTAGTGGCCCAGACAGGGGAGAGACCCAGTACTTC; cdr3_aa: CASGPDRGETQYF
d_call: TRBD2; j_call: TRBJ2-7; v_call: TRBV5-4; clone_size: .; cdr3_nt: TGTGCCAGCAGCTTGGGGGTTAGCGGGACGGAGTACTTC; cdr3_aa: CASSLGVSGTEYF
d_call: TRBD1; j_call: TRBJ2-3; v_call: TRBV19; clone_size: .; cdr3_nt: TGTGCCAGTAAGGACAGGGGGGGGTACACAGATACGCAGTATTTT; cdr3_aa: CASKDRGGYTDTQYF
d_call: .; j_call: TRBJ2-1; v_call: TRBV11-2; clone_size: .; cdr3_nt: TGTGCCAGCAGCTCCACCCGTTACAATGAGCAGTTCTTC; cdr3_aa: CASSSTRYNEQFF
d_call: TRBD2; j_call: TRBJ2-1; v_call: TRBV15; clone_size: .; cdr3_nt: TGTGCCACCAGCAGAGGAGCTAGCGGGAGGGCCTCCTACAATGAGCAGTTCTTC; cdr3_aa: CATSRGASGRASYNEQFF
d_call: TRBD1; j_call: TRBJ2-7; v_call: TRBV19; clone_size: .; cdr3_nt: TGTGCCAGTAGTCCACGGGACAGATCCTACGAGCAGTACTTC; cdr3_aa: CASSPRDRSYEQYF
d_call: .; j_call: TRBJ1-1; v_call: TRBV27; clone_size: .; cdr3_nt: TGTGCCAGCAGCCCACGAGGGGGGCGCACGGACACTGAAGCTTTCTTT; cdr3_aa: CASSPRGGRTDTEAFF
d_call: .; j_call: TRBJ2-7; v_call: TRBV21-1; clone_size: .; cdr3_nt: TGTGCCAGCAGCAAAGACAGTGCAACCCCCAGAGGGAACTACGAGCAGTACTTC; cdr3_aa: CASSKDSATPRGNYEQYF
d_call: TRBD2; j_call: TRBJ2-3; v_call: TRBV5-1; clone_size: .; cdr3_nt: TGCGCCAGCAGCTTGGGGTCCGGAGCGGGGACCACAGATACGCAGTATTTT; cdr3_aa: CASSLGSGAGTTDTQYF
d_call: .; j_call: TRBJ1-1; v_call: TRBV19; clone_size: .; cdr3_nt: TGTGCCACTCGGTACAAGAACACTGAAGCTTTCTTT; cdr3_aa: CATRYKNTEAFF
d_call: .; j_call: TRBJ1-5; v_call: TRBV6-5; clone_size: once; cdr3_nt: TGTGCCAGCAGTTGGGGGGAGGGTCCCCAGCATTTT; cdr3_aa: CASSWGEGPQHF
d_call: TRBD1; j_call: TRBJ1-5; v_call: TRBV6-6; clone_size: .; cdr3_nt: TGTGCCAGCAGCGACCAGGGGGCTAGCAATCAGCCCCAGCATTTT; cdr3_aa: CASSDQGASNQPQHF
d_call: .; j_call: TRBJ2-3; v_call: TRBV2; clone_size: .; cdr3_nt: TGTGCCAGCACCCCGGAGGGCCTACGTAGCACAGATACGCAGTATTTT; cdr3_aa: CASTPEGLRSTDTQYF
d_call: TRBD1; j_call: TRBJ2-5; v_call: TRBV5-4; clone_size: .; cdr3_nt: TGTGCCAGCAGTAGACAGGGGTCGGTCGAGACCCAGTACTTC; cdr3_aa: CASSRQGSVETQYF
d_call: .; j_call: TRBJ1-2; v_call: TRBV5-6; clone_size: .; cdr3_nt: TGTGCCAGCAGCTTGGGGGCCTCGGGAGGCTACACCTTC; cdr3_aa: CASSLGASGGYTF
d_call: .; j_call: TRBJ2-4; v_call: TRBV2; clone_size: few; cdr3_nt: TGTGCCAGCAGTGACCTGGTGCGTGCCGAAAGACTACTCTGGGCCAAAAACATTCAGTACTTC; cdr3_aa: CASSDLVRAERLLWAKNIQYF
d_call: .; j_call: TRBJ2-5; v_call: TRBV7-2; clone_size: .; cdr3_nt: TGTGCCAGCAGCTTAGCTTCAAGTGGGCAAGAGACCCAGTACTTC; cdr3_aa: CASSLASSGQETQYF
d_call: .; j_call: TRBJ1-5; v_call: TRBV10-3; clone_size: .; cdr3_nt: TGTGCCATCAGTGACCCGGGGGGACACTATAGCAATCAGCCCCAGCATTTT; cdr3_aa: CAISDPGGHYSNQPQHF
d_call: .; j_call: TRBJ2-2; v_call: TRBV2; clone_size: .; cdr3_nt: TGTGCCAGCAGTTACCGTGGCACCGGGGAGCTGTTTTTT; cdr3_aa: CASSYRGTGELFF
d_call: TRBD1; j_call: TRBJ1-3; v_call: TRBV6-2/TRBV6-3; clone_size: few; cdr3_nt: TGTGCCAGCAGTTACTTCGGACAGGCTGGAAACACCATATATTTT; cdr3_aa: CASSYFGQAGNTIYF
d_call: .; j_call: TRBJ1-2; v_call: TRBV6-1; clone_size: .; cdr3_nt: TGTGCCAGCAGTGAAAGCGGACAGAGGTCCTATGGCTACACCTTC; cdr3_aa: CASSESGQRSYGYTF
d_call: .; j_call: TRBJ1-1; v_call: TRBV7-2; clone_size: .; cdr3_nt: TGTGCCAGCAGCTCATGGGGTCGAACGGGGGAGGCTTTCTTT; cdr3_aa: CASSSWGRTGEAFF
d_call: .; j_call: TRBJ2-6; v_call: TRBV9; clone_size: .; cdr3_nt: TGTGCCAGCAGCGTAGCGGTTCGGAGCTCTGGGGCCAACGTCCTGACTTTC; cdr3_aa: CASSVAVRSSGANVLTF
d_call: .; j_call: TRBJ2-7; v_call: TRBV28; clone_size: .; cdr3_nt: TGTGCCAGTCAACAGGGCACGCTCTACGAGCAGTACTTC; cdr3_aa: CASQQGTLYEQYF
d_call: .; j_call: TRBJ1-1; v_call: TRBV2; clone_size: .; cdr3_nt: TGTGCCAGCAGTTTGAGGAACACTGAAGCTTTCTTT; cdr3_aa: CASSLRNTEAFF
d_call: .; j_call: TRBJ2-1; v_call: TRBV2; clone_size: once; cdr3_nt: TGTGCCAGCAGGAAACGCCCGGACAGCTACAATGAGCAGTTCTTC; cdr3_aa: CASRKRPDSYNEQFF
d_call: .; j_call: TRBJ2-1; v_call: TRBV23-1; clone_size: .; cdr3_nt: TGCGCCAGCAGTCAATGGGGGGGCGATGAGCAGTTCTTC; cdr3_aa: CASSQWGGDEQFF
d_call: .; j_call: TRBJ2-3; v_call: TRBV4-3; clone_size: .; cdr3_nt: TGCGCCAGCAGCCTAGAAAGCGGAGATACGCAGTATTTT; cdr3_aa: CASSLESGDTQYF
d_call: .; j_call: TRBJ2-7; v_call: TRBV4-3; clone_size: .; cdr3_nt: TGCGCCAGCAGCCAAGGAGCGAGGACGAGCTCCTACGAGCAGTACTTC; cdr3_aa: CASSQGARTSSYEQYF
d_call: .; j_call: TRBJ2-1; v_call: TRBV7-9; clone_size: once; cdr3_nt: TGTGCCAGCAGCTTAGTGGGTGAGCAGTTCTTC; cdr3_aa: CASSLVGEQFF
d_call: .; j_call: TRBJ2-5; v_call: TRBV7-2; clone_size: .; cdr3_nt: TGTGCCAGCAGCTTAGAACAGTGGGCAGAGACCCAGTACTTC; cdr3_aa: CASSLEQWAETQYF
d_call: .; j_call: TRBJ2-2; v_call: TRBV24-1; clone_size: .; cdr3_nt: TGTGCCACCAGTCGGACAGCCGCAGGCACCGGGGAGCTGTTTTTT; cdr3_aa: CATSRTAAGTGELFF
d_call: .; j_call: TRBJ2-7; v_call: TRBV2; clone_size: .; cdr3_nt: TGTGCCAGCAGAAGCCCTGCAGCGCTCTCCTACGAGCAGTACTTC; cdr3_aa: CASRSPAALSYEQYF
d_call: .; j_call: TRBJ2-7; v_call: TRBV7-9; clone_size: few; cdr3_nt: TGTGCCAGCAGCTTCTCGAGCGGTTCCTACGAGCAGTACTTC; cdr3_aa: CASSFSSGSYEQYF
d_call: TRBD2; j_call: TRBJ2-1; v_call: TRBV5-1; clone_size: .; cdr3_nt: TGCGCCAGCAGCCTGGGAACGGGCGGGAGCCGCTCCTACAATGAGCAGTTCTTC; cdr3_aa: CASSLGTGGSRSYNEQFF
d_call: TRBD2; j_call: TRBJ2-1; v_call: TRBV11-3; clone_size: .; cdr3_nt: TGTGCCAGCAGCATGACTAGCGGGGGGGACAATGAGCAGTTCTTC; cdr3_aa: CASSMTSGGDNEQFF
d_call: TRBD2; j_call: TRBJ2-7; v_call: TRBV6-5; clone_size: .; cdr3_nt: TGTGCCAGCATACGGGAGGGTCGCTACTTC; cdr3_aa: CASIREGRYF
d_call: .; j_call: TRBJ1-2; v_call: TRBV3-1/TRBV3-2; clone_size: .; cdr3_nt: TGTGCCAGCAGCCGACAGAACTATGGCTACACCTTC; cdr3_aa: CASSRQNYGYTF
d_call: .; j_call: TRBJ2-5; v_call: TRBV28; clone_size: .; cdr3_nt: TGTGCCAGCTGGACAGCGCGGGAACAAGAGACCCAGTACTTC; cdr3_aa: CASWTAREQETQYF
d_call: .; j_call: TRBJ1-4; v_call: TRBV6-5; clone_size: .; cdr3_nt: TGTGCCAGCAGCCGGGGATTTCGAGAAAAACTGTTTTTT; cdr3_aa: CASSRGFREKLFF
d_call: .; j_call: TRBJ2-2; v_call: TRBV7-9; clone_size: .; cdr3_nt: TGTGCCAGCAGCCCCCGACAGGAGGCCACCGGGGAGCTGTTTTTT; cdr3_aa: CASSPRQEATGELFF
d_call: .; j_call: TRBJ2-7; v_call: TRBV7-8; clone_size: few; cdr3_nt: TGTGCCAGCAGAGGGAGGAGCTCCTACGAGCAGTACTTC; cdr3_aa: CASRGRSSYEQYF
d_call: TRBD2; j_call: TRBJ2-1; v_call: TRBV4-1; clone_size: .; cdr3_nt: TGCGCCAGCAGCCACCGACTAGCGGGAGGGGTTTACAATGAGCAGTTCTTC; cdr3_aa: CASSHRLAGGVYNEQFF
d_call: TRBD2; j_call: TRBJ2-2; v_call: TRBV7-3; clone_size: .; cdr3_nt: TGTGCCAGCACCCTTTTTGGGAGGGGCACCGGGGAGCTGTTTTTT; cdr3_aa: CASTLFGRGTGELFF
d_call: .; j_call: TRBJ1-5; v_call: TRBV27; clone_size: once; cdr3_nt: TGTGCCAGCAGTTTGGGGGATAGCAATCAGCCCCAGCATTTT; cdr3_aa: CASSLGDSNQPQHF
d_call: TRBD1; j_call: TRBJ2-5; v_call: TRBV3-1/TRBV3-2; clone_size: once; cdr3_nt: TGTGCCAGCAGCCCCGGGACAGAAGAGACCCAGTACTTC; cdr3_aa: CASSPGTEETQYF
d_call: .; j_call: TRBJ1-2; v_call: TRBV28; clone_size: .; cdr3_nt: TGTGCCAGCAGTTTGGTGGCAGGATCATATGGCTACACCTTC; cdr3_aa: CASSLVAGSYGYTF
d_call: TRBD2; j_call: TRBJ2-7; v_call: TRBV6-5; clone_size: .; cdr3_nt: TGTGCCAGCAAAACCGCGGGGGTCTACGAGCAGTACTTC; cdr3_aa: CASKTAGVYEQYF
d_call: .; j_call: TRBJ1-1; v_call: TRBV2; clone_size: .; cdr3_nt: TGTGCCAGCAGTTACAACGGCCCGAACACTGAAGCTTTCTTT; cdr3_aa: CASSYNGPNTEAFF
d_call: .; j_call: TRBJ2-7; v_call: TRBV28; clone_size: .; cdr3_nt: TGTGCCAGCAGCCTTACTAGTGCTTTTACGTACGAGCAGTACTTC; cdr3_aa: CASSLTSAFTYEQYF
d_call: .; j_call: TRBJ1-5; v_call: TRBV10-2; clone_size: few; cdr3_nt: TGCGCCAGCAGTGCCGTCGACGGTAGCAATCAGCCCCAGCATTTT; cdr3_aa: CASSAVDGSNQPQHF
d_call: .; j_call: TRBJ1-4; v_call: TRBV5-4; clone_size: few; cdr3_nt: TGTGCCAGCAGCTTGGTTGGGTCAACTAATGAAAAACTGTTTTTT; cdr3_aa: CASSLVGSTNEKLFF